The entry below gives a single T cell receptor beta chain sequence along with its context. The antigen this receptor binds is unknown. Base qualities are not recorded, but no much larger clone differs from it by a single base. Participants in the prospective study were aged about 18 to 95 years, lived in over 20 United States geographic areas, and enrolled through a virtual design. Cohort assignment in the prospective study relied on participant-reported clinical history from a screening survey and a study questionnaire. Recovered participants in ImmuneRACE Cohort 3 were defined as having two consecutive negative NP/OP PCR tests, clearance from a healthcare professional, or resolution of symptoms. Mobile phlebotomists in the prospective study collected whole blood, serum and a nasopharyngeal or oropharyngeal swab from every participant. Participants in the prospective study had the option to provide additional blood draws and questionnaires over an approximately two-month period. Before DNA extraction, blood samples from the prospective study were shipped at room temperature or frozen.

The record originates from a study of blood T cell repertoires in COVID-19 (dated by TCRdb to 2020 to 2021). Notes on the research overall: Samples from collaborators originated in the United States, Italy and Spain and spanned both the acute and convalescent phases of COVID-19. The prospective study material was composed of cDNA or gDNA derived from T cells, B-cell-depleted T cells, or PBMCs. The dataset comprised deeply sampled blood TCRbeta repertoires from subjects exposed to, actively infected with, or recovered from COVID-19. The repertoires were made available in a free public database intended to serve as a resource for research on the immune response to SARS-CoV-2. The samples were drawn from the first 160 participants of the ongoing ImmuneRACE study and from under 1,500 subjects provided by 6 global collaborators. The sample metadata nearly always contained a de-identified subject ID, COVID-19 status, age in years and sex. HLA class I and class II types, where available, came from metadata supplied by the sample provider rather than from assay-based typing.

TCRbeta CDR3 regions were amplified from genomic DNA by means of the immunoSEQ Assay, a bias-controlled multiplex PCR. The study's own analysis went as follows. The number of nucleated cells in each sample was estimated from the amplification of reference gene primers within the assay. Sequence reads were collapsed and filtered to measure the absolute abundance of every unique TCRbeta CDR3 rearrangement. Productive Simpson clonality was computed per sample as the square root of Simpson's diversity index over productive rearrangements. TCRdb provides this immuneACCESS table in a form limited to in-frame rearrangements. Some clones are lacking; in checked studies, under half of them reflect an unresolved V gene, and why the rest are absent is not known. V and J calls and clone size are copied from that table; D and trimming were computed from the DNA. The sample table holds more than 450,000 clones, of which roughly 90% were seen once. Around 0.64% of the sample belongs to the ten largest clones.

Beyond this particular receptor, the publication reports: The amount of clinical and demographic metadata varied by source and participant and was provided uncurated.

CDR1 SGHTA and CDR2 FQGNSA were looked up in the germline V gene. The CDR3, from cysteine to phenylalanine, totals 13 residues. The only DNA kept is the CDR3, 39 bases in frame from the first base. Trimming takes 2 bases from V and 5 bases from J, and the germline ends sit 7 bases apart. Sequences were obtained from PBMCs or T cells enriched from blood (not recorded which). The sequence links TRBV7-2 to TRBJ1-5, with the identity of the D gene unclear. The clonotype originates from a woman younger than 30 who had recovered from COVID-19. The DNA reads as follows: TGTGCCAGCAGCTTAATGTTAGATCAGCCCCAGCATTTT. Its translation reads: CASSLMLDQPQHF.